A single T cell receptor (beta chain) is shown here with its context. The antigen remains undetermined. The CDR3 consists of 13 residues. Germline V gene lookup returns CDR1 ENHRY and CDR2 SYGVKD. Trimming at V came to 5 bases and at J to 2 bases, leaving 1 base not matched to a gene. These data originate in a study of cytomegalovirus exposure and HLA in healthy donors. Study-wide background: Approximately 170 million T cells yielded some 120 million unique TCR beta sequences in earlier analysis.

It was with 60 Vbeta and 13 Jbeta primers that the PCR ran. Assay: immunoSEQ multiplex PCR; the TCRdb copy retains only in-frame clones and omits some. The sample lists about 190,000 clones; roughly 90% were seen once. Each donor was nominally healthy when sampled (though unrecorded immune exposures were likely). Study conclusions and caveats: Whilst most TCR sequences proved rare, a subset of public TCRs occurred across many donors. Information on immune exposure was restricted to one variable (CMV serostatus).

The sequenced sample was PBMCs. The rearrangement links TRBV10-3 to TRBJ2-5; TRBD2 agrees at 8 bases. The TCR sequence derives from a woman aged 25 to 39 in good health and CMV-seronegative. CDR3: CAISLAGQETQYF. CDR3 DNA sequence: TGTGCCATCAGTTTAGCGGGGCAAGAGACCCAGTACTTC.